The rows below give T cell receptor beta chains drawn from one sample of a study of cytomegalovirus exposure and HLA in healthy donors. The method was immunoSEQ multiplex PCR; TCRdb's version includes in-frame clones alone and lacks a portion of them. There are some 77,000 clones in the sample; 80% occur only once, and 20% to 30% lies in the top ten. Source material: PBMCs. Receptor source: a woman in her forties or fifties in good health and CMV-seropositive. The CDR3 runs from the conserved cysteine through the conserved F or W. Fields, in order: J gene, clone size, V gene, CDR3 length, CDR3 protein. The listing skips clone size in some rows; elsewhere it reads once, few, many or a size class.

>TRBJ2-1|-|TRBV7-8|15
CASSVAGGPFVEQFF
>TRBJ1-5|-|TRBV19|14
CASRSGTVNQPQHF
>TRBJ1-1|-|TRBV29-1|12
CSVLFGGIEAFF
>TRBJ2-3|-|TRBV2|16
CASKSTSSRPTDTQYF
>TRBJ2-3|-|TRBV4-2|14
CASSSTGRGDTQYF
>TRBJ1-1|-|TRBV7-3|15
CASSLAGAMNTEAFF
>TRBJ2-2|-|TRBV7-9|14
CASAQGANTGELFF
>TRBJ1-5|-|TRBV6-1|12
CASRTGSRPQHF
>TRBJ1-4|-|TRBV18|13
CASSLRGSEVLFF
>TRBJ1-1|once|TRBV5-6|15
CASRQGQGEGTEAFF
>TRBJ2-5|-|TRBV29-1|12
CSVQGGGETQYF
>TRBJ2-7|-|TRBV25-1|13
CASSESPGGGQYF
>TRBJ1-3|-|TRBV27|15
CASSSLTGSGNTIYF
>TRBJ1-1|-|TRBV10-3|13
CAIKGGGITEAFF
>TRBJ1-1|-|TRBV11-2|14
CASRRTAWNTEAFF
>TRBJ1-3|-|TRBV10-3|15
CAISRDSSSGNTIYF
>TRBJ2-2|-|TRBV14|15
CASRAGTGNTGELFF
>TRBJ1-1|-|TRBV6-5|14
CASSPDSKNTEAFF
>TRBJ2-7|-|TRBV11-1|14
CASSRNRVSYEQYF
>TRBJ2-1|-|TRBV21-1|13
CASSKGTSNEQFF
>TRBJ2-5|-|TRBV5-4|15
CASSTASGGQETQYF
>TRBJ1-2|-|TRBV9|13
CASSLGGNFGYTF
>TRBJ2-7|few|TRBV5-1|16
CASSLGLAVTSYEQYF
>TRBJ1-1|-|TRBV5-4|11
CASSQNTEAFF
>TRBJ2-3|-|TRBV11-3|16
CASSLDLTGGTDTQYF
>TRBJ1-4|-|TRBV4-2|16
CASSQDETGQDEKLFF
>TRBJ1-2|-|TRBV5-4|15
CASSLVGRNDYGYTF
>TRBJ2-7|-|TRBV4-2|15
CASSQDANGGVEQYF
>TRBJ1-1|-|TRBV27|13
CASSPQGVTEAFF
>TRBJ2-3|-|TRBV5-1|16
CASSLVAGGNTDTQYF
>TRBJ1-1|-|TRBV30|12
CAWRKGGTEAFF
>TRBJ1-2|-|TRBV10-3|15
CALRTGGSDRGGYTF
>TRBJ2-7|-|TRBV7-2|15
CASSLLQIDYNEQYF
>TRBJ1-4|-|TRBV2|13
CASNGQGNEKLFF
>TRBJ1-2|-|TRBV2|14
CASRSTGANYGYTF
>TRBJ2-1|-|TRBV9|15
CASSPRLAINNEQFF
>TRBJ2-3|-|TRBV18|18
CASSHRSTGARFTDTQYF
>TRBJ2-3|-|TRBV5-1|17
CASSLPGGVSSTDTQYF
>TRBJ2-3|-|TRBV14|15
CASSQGDVLRGTQYF
>TRBJ1-1|-|TRBV5-1|15
CASSLYGTVGTEAFF
>TRBJ1-1|-|TRBV18|14
CASSPQGLDTEAFF
>TRBJ2-1|-|TRBV29-1|14
CSVGTGSSYNEQFF
>TRBJ2-3|-|TRBV11-3|13
CASSKQGYHTQYF
>TRBJ2-5|-|TRBV21-1|15
CASGGGASGRETQYF
>TRBJ1-1|few|TRBV13|16
CASSLGGGAVNTEAFF
>TRBJ1-5|-|TRBV6-5|16
CASSLYRVRSNQPQHF
>TRBJ2-3|-|TRBV4-2|18
CASSQTGLAGGGTDTQYF
>TRBJ1-1|-|TRBV9|15
CASSPMWGGNTEAFF
>TRBJ1-3|-|TRBV30|12
CAWSPEGNTIYF
>TRBJ2-7|-|TRBV14|14
CASSLVAGEGEQYF
>TRBJ2-2|-|TRBV5-1|15
CASSLGLATTGELFF
>TRBJ2-3|-|TRBV6-1|16
CASSEGSGRGPDTQYF
>TRBJ2-2|-|TRBV18|14
CASSSDSSTGELFF
>TRBJ2-3|-|TRBV4-1|22
CASSQDMPAPGLAGESTDTQYF
>TRBJ2-3|-|TRBV5-4|12
CASSRDTDTQYF
>TRBJ2-5|-|TRBV20-1|10
CSATRSTQYF
>TRBJ2-1|once|TRBV12-5|14
CASGLFSRGNEQFF
>TRBJ2-5|-|TRBV5-6|13
CASSLVGHETQYF
>TRBJ1-2|-|TRBV5-1|14
CASSLQGGSQGYTF